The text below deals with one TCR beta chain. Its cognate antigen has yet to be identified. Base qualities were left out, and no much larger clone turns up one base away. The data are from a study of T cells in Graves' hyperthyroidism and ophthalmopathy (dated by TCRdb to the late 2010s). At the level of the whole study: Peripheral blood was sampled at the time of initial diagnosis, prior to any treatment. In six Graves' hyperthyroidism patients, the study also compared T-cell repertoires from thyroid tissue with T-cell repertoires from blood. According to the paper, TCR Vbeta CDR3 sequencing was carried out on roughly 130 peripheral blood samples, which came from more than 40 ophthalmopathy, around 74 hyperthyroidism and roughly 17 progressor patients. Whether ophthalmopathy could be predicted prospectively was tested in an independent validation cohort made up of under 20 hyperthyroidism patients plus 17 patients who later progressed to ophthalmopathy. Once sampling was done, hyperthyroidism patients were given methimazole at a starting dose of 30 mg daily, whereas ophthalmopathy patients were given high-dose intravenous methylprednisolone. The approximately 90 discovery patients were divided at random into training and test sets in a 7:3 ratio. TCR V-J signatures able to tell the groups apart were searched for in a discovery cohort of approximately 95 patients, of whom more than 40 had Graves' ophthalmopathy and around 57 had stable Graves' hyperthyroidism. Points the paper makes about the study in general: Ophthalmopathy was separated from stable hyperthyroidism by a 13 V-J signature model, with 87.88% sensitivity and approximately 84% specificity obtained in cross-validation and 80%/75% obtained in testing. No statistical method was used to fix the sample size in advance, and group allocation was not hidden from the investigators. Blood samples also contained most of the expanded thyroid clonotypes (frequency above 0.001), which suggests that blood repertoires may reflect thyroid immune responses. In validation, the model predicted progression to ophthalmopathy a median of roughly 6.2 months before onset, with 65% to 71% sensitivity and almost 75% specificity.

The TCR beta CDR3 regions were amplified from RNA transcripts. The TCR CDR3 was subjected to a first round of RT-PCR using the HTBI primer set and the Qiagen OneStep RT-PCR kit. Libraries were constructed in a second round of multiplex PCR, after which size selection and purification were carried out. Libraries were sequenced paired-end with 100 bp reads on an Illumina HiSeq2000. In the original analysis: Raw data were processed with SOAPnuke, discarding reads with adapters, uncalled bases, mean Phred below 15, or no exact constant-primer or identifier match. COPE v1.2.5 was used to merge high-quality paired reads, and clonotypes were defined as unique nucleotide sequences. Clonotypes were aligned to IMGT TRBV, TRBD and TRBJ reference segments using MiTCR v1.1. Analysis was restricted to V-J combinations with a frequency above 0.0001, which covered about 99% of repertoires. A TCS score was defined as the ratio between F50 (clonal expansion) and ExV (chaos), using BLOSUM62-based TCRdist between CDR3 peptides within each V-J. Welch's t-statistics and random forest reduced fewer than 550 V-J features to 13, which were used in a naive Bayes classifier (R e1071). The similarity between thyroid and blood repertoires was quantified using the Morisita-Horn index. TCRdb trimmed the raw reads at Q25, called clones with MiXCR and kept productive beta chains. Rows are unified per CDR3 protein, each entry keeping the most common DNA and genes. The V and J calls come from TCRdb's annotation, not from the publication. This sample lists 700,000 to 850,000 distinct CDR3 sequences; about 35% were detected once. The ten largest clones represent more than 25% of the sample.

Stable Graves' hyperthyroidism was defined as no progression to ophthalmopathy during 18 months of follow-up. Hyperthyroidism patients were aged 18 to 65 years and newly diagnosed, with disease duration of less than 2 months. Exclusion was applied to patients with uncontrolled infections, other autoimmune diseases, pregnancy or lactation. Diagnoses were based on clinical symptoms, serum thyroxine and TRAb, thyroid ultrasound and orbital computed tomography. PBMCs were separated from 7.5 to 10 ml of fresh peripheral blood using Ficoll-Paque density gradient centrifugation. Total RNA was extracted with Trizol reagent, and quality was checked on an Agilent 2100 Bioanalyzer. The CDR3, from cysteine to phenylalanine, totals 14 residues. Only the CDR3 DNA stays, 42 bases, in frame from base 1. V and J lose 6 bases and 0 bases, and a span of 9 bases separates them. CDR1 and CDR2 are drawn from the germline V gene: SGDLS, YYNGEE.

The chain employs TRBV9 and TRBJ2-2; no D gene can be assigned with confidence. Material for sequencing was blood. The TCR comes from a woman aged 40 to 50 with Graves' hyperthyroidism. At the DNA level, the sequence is TGTGCCAGCACCCTAGTTGCGAACACCGGGGAGCTGTTTTTT. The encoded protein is CASTLVANTGELFF.